The present entry profiles one T cell receptor (beta chain) with its context. The table came from immunoSEQ multiplex PCR; TCRdb's copy has only in-frame clones and leaves some out. Among over 35,000 clones listed, around nine tenths were seen once. This CDR3 has 13 amino acids. V was pared by 8 bases and J by 4 bases, with 15 bases between. Germline CDR1 reads SNHLY; CDR2 reads FYNNEI. The data are from a study of CD8 T cells in acute hepatitis C reinfection. Time point denoted: naive CD8 control sorted from an acute-time-point sample. People who inject drugs in the Montreal Hepatitis C Cohort were donors.

The receptor's source is a man aged 25 to 40 with chronic hepatitis C. J is TRBJ2-7 and V is TRBV2; D might be TRBD2 (5 bases). The source material was naive CD8+ T cells from PBMCs. This CDR3 reads CASSLAREYEQYF. For the CDR3, the DNA is TGTGCCAGCTCGCTTGCCCGGGAATACGAGCAGTACTTC.